This T cell receptor (beta chain) was sequenced for a study of blood T cell repertoires in COVID-19. Study details: Researchers got acute and convalescent COVID-19 samples from the United States, Italy and Spain.

J was trimmed by 3 bases and V by 3 bases; bases with no gene match: 3. Germline V lookup: CDR1 SGHKS, CDR2 YYEKEE (reference sequence). The CDR3 runs 14 residues. Original methodology: Nucleated cell counts were estimated from reference gene primer amplification. Libraries were prepared by immunoSEQ multiplex PCR; TCRdb keeps only in-frame clonotypes and omits some of them. That table is the source of V, J and clone size, and D and trimming were worked out from the DNA. The table lists about 440,000 clones, nearly 90% of them singletons. This study enrolled people aged 18 to 89 from around 26 US geographic areas. Self-reported history from a screening survey and questionnaire set each donor's cohort.

The J gene is TRBJ1-5, the V gene TRBV5-5; 7 nucleotides agree with TRBD1. The source of this sequence is a woman between 18 and 30 years old with acute COVID-19. The material sequenced was PBMCs or T cells enriched from blood (not recorded which). CDR3 in DNA: TGTGCCAGCAGCTCCGACAGGGTCAATCAGCCCCAGCATTTT. Translated: CASSSDRVNQPQHF. Filled out from reference TRBV5-5 and TRBJ1-5, the complete variable domain reads DAGVTQSPTHLIKTRGQQVTLRCSPISGHKSVSWYQQVLGQGPQFIFQYYEKEERGRGNFPDRFSARQFPNYSSELNVNALLLGDSALYLCASSSDRVNQPQHFGDGTRLSIL.